The 8 T cell receptor beta chains reported below all come from one sample, sequenced in a study of cytomegalovirus exposure and HLA in healthy donors. Some clones are missing from TCRdb's copy, which holds only in-frame ones; the method was immunoSEQ multiplex PCR. This sample has under 200,000 clones; roughly nine tenths occur once, and the top ten carry 4% to 5%. Sequenced sample: PBMCs. These receptors were taken from a man aged 18 to 29 in good health and CMV-seropositive.

The chain links TRBV9 to TRBJ2-3, with D perhaps TRBD2 (5 bases). The CDR3 covers 17 residues. V lost 4 bases and J lost 0, with 18 bases in between. CDR1 SGDLS and CDR2 YYNGEE come from the germline V gene. CDR3: CASSPSVSAVSTDTQYF. The CDR3 bases are TGTGCCAGCAGCCCTTCGGTATCAGCGGTGAGCACAGATACGCAGTATTTT.

This clone was found a few times. The chain recombines TRBV6-5 with TRBJ2-1; D remains unclear. Germline values: CDR1 MNHEY, CDR2 SVGAGI. This CDR3 has 12 amino acids. The germline V and J ends were trimmed by 0 bases and 14 bases, with 11 bases remaining between them. CDR3 residues: CASSYSTGYKFF. The CDR3 nucleotides read TGTGCCAGCAGTTACTCGACTGGGTATAAGTTCTTC.

V is TRBV5-1 and J is TRBJ2-7; possibly TRBD1 for D (6 bases). The CDR3 is 17 residues long. Germline V gene lookup returns CDR1 SGHRS and CDR2 YFSETQ. The V and J ends lost 0 bases and 1 base respectively, with 17 bases between them. The CDR3 loop is CASSLGGHGRGSYEQYF. The CDR3, as DNA: TGCGCCAGCAGCTTGGGGGGACACGGAAGGGGATCCTACGAGCAGTACTTC.

This sequence joins TRBV11-1 and TRBJ2-3, with 12 bases aligning to TRBD2. The CDR3 has 19 amino acids. V lost 3 bases to trimming and J lost 3 bases; unmatched junction nucleotides: 13. The germline V gene has CDR1 SGHAT and CDR2 FQDESV (reference sequence). CDR3 sequence reads: CASSLGRLAGEEPTDTQYF. In DNA form, the CDR3 reads TGTGCCAGCAGCTTGGGGAGACTAGCGGGGGAGGAACCGACAGATACGCAGTATTTT.

This chain links TRBV18 with TRBJ2-1, with 11 bases fitting TRBD1. The CDR3 covers 15 residues. Trimming cost V 6 bases and J 8 bases; bases outside gene matches: 9. Germline V CDR1 and CDR2: KGHSH, LQKENI. CDR3 protein: CASSPGQGARDEQFF. CDR3 sequence (DNA): TGTGCCAGCTCCCCCGGACAGGGGGCGCGGGATGAGCAGTTCTTC.

The chain carries TRBV13 and TRBJ2-7; 11 nucleotides line up with TRBD2. In germline, CDR1 is PRHDT, CDR2 FYEKMQ (reference sequence). The V segment lost 9 bases and the J segment 0 bases; nucleotides outside the gene matches: 28. This CDR3 spans 22 amino acids. CDR3 region: CARPKMPGLAEQINVSSYEQYF. The CDR3, as DNA: TGTGCCAGACCTAAGATGCCGGGACTAGCGGAACAAATCAACGTTAGCTCCTACGAGCAGTACTTC.

The V and J genes are TRBV4-2 and TRBJ2-5, with TRBD2 matching over 12 bases. Germline V gene lookup returns CDR1 LGHNA and CDR2 YNFKEQ. CDR3 size: 21 residues. V was clipped by 4 bases and J by 1 base; unmatched bases: 19. In DNA form, the CDR3 reads TGTGCCAGCAGCCCCTGGAGGGGACTAGCGGGCCGCTCCTGGGGCCAAGAGACCCAGTACTTC. Its translation: CASSPWRGLAGRSWGQETQYF.

CDR3 loop: CASSQDSRLYGYTF. In DNA, the CDR3 is TGTGCCAGCAGCCAAGATTCCCGACTCTATGGCTACACCTTC. This chain connects TRBV14 to TRBJ1-2, with D hard to call. Germline lookup yields CDR1 SGHDN and CDR2 FVKESK. V was pared by 0 bases and J by 4 bases, with 9 bases between. This CDR3 has 14 residues.